The 27 T cell receptor beta chains below were found in one sample sequenced in a study of control samples from healthy donors and cancer patients. Produced via immunoSEQ multiplex PCR; TCRdb's table is partial and in-frame only. Here the sample spans around 94,000 clones, just over 90% being singletons. Sequencing input: blood. All receptors derive from a woman aged 25-40 years in good health.

This clone was seen a handful of times. V gene TRBV5-6 combines with J gene TRBJ1-1; the D is unclear. The CDR3 covers 15 residues. From germline, CDR1 is SGHDT and CDR2 YYEEEE. The germline V and J ends were trimmed by 2 bases and 3 bases, with 14 bases remaining between them. The CDR3 loop reads CASSLGPTRHTEAFF. CDR3 coding DNA: TGTGCCAGCAGCTTAGGGCCCACGAGGCACACTGAAGCTTTCTTT.

V and J are TRBV18 and TRBJ2-5; the D gene could be TRBD1 or TRBD2 (5 bases each). This CDR3 contains 14 residues. V was pared by 3 bases and J by 1 base, with 9 bases between. Germline-derived CDR1 and CDR2 are KGHSH and LQKENI. The CDR3 here is CASSPSGGQETQYF. CDR3 bases: TGTGCCAGCTCACCCTCTGGGGGCCAAGAGACCCAGTACTTC.

This chain uses TRBV18 with TRBJ2-3; D gene unclear. The CDR3 runs 15 residues. Between the trimmed V and J ends, which lost 10 bases and 1 base, there was a span of 18 bases. Germline assignment: CDR1 KGHSH and CDR2 LQKENI. In nucleotides, the CDR3 is TGTGCCAATCCCTCCCATCTAGTCCGCACAGATACGCAGTATTTT. It is translated as CANPSHLVRTDTQYF.

The J gene is TRBJ1-1, the V gene TRBV19; no definite D call. The germline CDR1 and CDR2 sequences are LNHDA and SQIVND (reference sequence). Trimming pared 4 bases from V and 4 bases from J, leaving 16 bases between. The CDR3 is made up of 15 amino acids. CDR3 sequence (DNA): TGTGCCAGTAGTAACCCTTCAACTTTGGGCACTGAAGCTTTCTTT. Translating it yields CASSNPSTLGTEAFF.

CDR3 DNA sequence: TGTGCCAGCAGTACGGGCCCCATGAGTTATGAGCAGTTCTTC. Protein: CASSTGPMSYEQFF. The chain combines TRBV6-5 with TRBJ2-1; D remains ambiguous. Germline V CDR1 and CDR2: MNHEY, SVGAGI. Trimming left V 5 bases short and J 8 bases short, with 16 bases between. The CDR3 totals 14 residues.

The chain joins TRBV11-3 to TRBJ2-1, with 7 nucleotides matching TRBD2. The V segment lost 5 bases and the J segment 8 bases; nucleotides outside the gene matches: 15. Per germline, CDR1 SGHNT and CDR2 YENEEA. The CDR3 covers 16 residues. For the CDR3, the DNA is TGTGCCAGCAGCCCGCCCGCGGCGGGAGCTCATGATGAGCAGTTCTTC. Translation: CASSPPAAGAHDEQFF.

This clone was counted a single time. This chain connects TRBV5-1 to TRBJ2-3; no definite D call. The CDR3 is 12 amino acids. CDR1 SGHRS and CDR2 YFSETQ come from the germline V gene. Trimming removed 3 bases at V and 2 bases at J, with 4 bases between. The CDR3 DNA reads as TGCGCCAGCAGCTCCAACACAGATACGCAGTATTTT. It specifies CASSSNTDTQYF.

This clone was detected once. The V and J genes are TRBV28 and TRBJ2-5; D might be TRBD1 (6 bases). Per germline, CDR1 MDHEN and CDR2 SYDVKM. Trimming cost V 5 bases and J 5 bases, with 15 bases left between them. The CDR3 consists of 14 residues. CDR3 residues: CASSPQGNRETQYF. The CDR3 DNA is TGTGCCAGCAGTCCACAGGGTAATCGGGAGACCCAGTACTTC.

The chain joins TRBV6-5 to TRBJ1-5; weak D call: TRBD1 (5 bases). Trimming took 0 bases from V and 5 from J, leaving 8 bases between them. The CDR3 runs to 14 residues. Germline assignment: CDR1 MNHEY and CDR2 SVGAGI. The CDR3 DNA reads TGTGCCAGCAGTTACTCGATAGGGGATCAGCCCCAGCATTTT. The encoded protein is CASSYSIGDQPQHF.

The V call is TRBV11-3, the J call TRBJ1-1; 9 nucleotides match TRBD1. There are 15 residues in the CDR3. Per the germline V gene, CDR1 is SGHNT and CDR2 is YENEEA. V dropped 3 bases and J dropped 4; count of bases not matched to a gene: 6. CDR3 DNA: TGTGCCAGCAGCTTGCGGACAGGGGTGAGCACTGAAGCTTTCTTT. It codes for CASSLRTGVSTEAFF.

The rearrangement links TRBV6-1 to TRBJ1-2; TRBD1 matches 10 bases. There are 14 residues in the CDR3. With V trimmed by 1 base and J by 8 bases, 4 bases remained unmatched. The germline CDR1 and CDR2 sequences are MNHNS and SASEGT. CDR3 nucleotides: TGTGCCAGCAGTGAAGGACAGGGGGCGCGGGGCTACACCTTC. As protein: CASSEGQGARGYTF.

V gene TRBV19 combines with J gene TRBJ1-1; unclear D gene. Trimming left V 5 bases short and J 1 base short, with 11 bases between. Germline assignment: CDR1 LNHDA and CDR2 SQIVND (reference sequence). There are 14 residues in the CDR3. The CDR3 protein is CASSFGLSNTEAFF. DNA for the CDR3: TGTGCCAGTAGTTTTGGGTTGTCGAACACTGAAGCTTTCTTT.

The rearrangement uses TRBV19 and TRBJ2-2; D perhaps matches TRBD1 (6 bases). Germline CDR1 LNHDA, CDR2 SQIVND (reference sequence). V lost 9 bases and J lost 6, with 14 bases in between. The CDR3 has 13 residues. CDR3 residues: CASHPQGSGELFF. CDR3 in DNA: TGTGCCAGCCACCCCCAGGGGTCCGGGGAGCTGTTTTTT.

The gene calls are TRBV28 and TRBJ1-1; D call uncertain. This CDR3 has 13 amino acids. Looked up from germline, CDR1 is MDHEN and CDR2 is SYDVKM. V was pared by 1 base and J by 1 base, with 4 bases between. CDR3 DNA: TGTGCCAGCAGTTTATATCAGAACACTGAAGCTTTCTTT. As protein: CASSLYQNTEAFF.

J is TRBJ1-1 and V is TRBV6-5, with D unclear. Germline V gene data show CDR1 as MNHEY and CDR2 as SVGAGI. This CDR3 is built from 13 residues. Trimming left V 6 bases short and J 1 base short, with 9 bases between. The CDR3 DNA reads TGTGCCAGCAGGGCCGGGAGGAACACTGAAGCTTTCTTT. This encodes CASRAGRNTEAFF.

V and J are TRBV19 and TRBJ1-5; 9 nucleotides match TRBD1. The germline V gene encodes CDR1 LNHDA and CDR2 SQIVND (reference sequence). Trimming removed 6 bases from V and 7 bases from J; junction bases left unmatched: 10. CDR3 length equals 15 residues. The DNA of the CDR3 is TGTGCCAGTAGCCAGAACACAGGGGGCCCGCAGCCCCAGCATTTT. It translates to CASSQNTGGPQPQHF.

The chain links TRBV2 to TRBJ2-3; D perhaps matches TRBD2 (6 bases). V was clipped by 3 bases and J by 6 bases, with 13 bases between them. Germline-derived CDR1 and CDR2 are SNHLY and FYNNEI. The length of the CDR3 is 14 residues. Written as DNA, the CDR3 is TGTGCCAGCAGTGAGGCGAGCGGGTCTGATACGCAGTATTTT. Encoded protein: CASSEASGSDTQYF.

This chain uses TRBV4-1 with TRBJ2-5; no reliable D call. The V end lost 1 base, the J end lost 1 base, and 7 bases lay between the germline ends. The CDR3 runs to 14 residues. Germline-derived CDR1 and CDR2 are MGHRA and YSYEKL. The CDR3 spells CASSQGPAQETQYF. DNA for the CDR3: TGCGCCAGCAGCCAAGGGCCAGCCCAAGAGACCCAGTACTTC.

This chain uses TRBV2 with TRBJ2-5, with 8 bases that match TRBD1. The CDR3 extends over 15 amino acids. V was pared by 0 bases and J by 5 bases, with 5 bases of the junction left unmatched. The germline V gene encodes CDR1 SNHLY and CDR2 FYNNEI. The CDR3 is CASSEASGGPETQYF. As DNA, the CDR3 is TGTGCCAGCAGTGAAGCGTCAGGGGGCCCGGAGACCCAGTACTTC.

This chain links TRBV5-1 with TRBJ2-7; D might be TRBD1 (6 bases). The CDR3 is 14 residues long. CDR1 is SGHRS, CDR2 YFSETQ, per germline. V was pared by 0 bases and J by 2 bases, with 9 bases between. The CDR3, as DNA: TGCGCCAGCAGCTTGGATGACAGGACCTACGAGCAGTACTTC. This sequence encodes CASSLDDRTYEQYF.

V gene TRBV5-1 combines with J gene TRBJ2-3; the match to TRBD2 covers 8 bases. Trimming took 2 bases from V and 3 from J; bases not matched to a gene: 11. The CDR3 loop spans 17 amino acids. Germline loops: CDR1 SGHRS, CDR2 YFSETQ. Here the CDR3 reads CASSFTIAGMGTDTQYF. The DNA of the CDR3 is TGCGCCAGCAGCTTTACCATAGCGGGAATGGGGACAGATACGCAGTATTTT.

The rearrangement joins TRBV7-3 to TRBJ1-5; 7 positions agree with TRBD1. Germline CDR1 SGHTA, CDR2 FQGTGA. The CDR3 runs to 15 residues. Trimming at V came to 2 bases and at J to 4 bases, leaving 5 bases not matched to a gene. CDR3 loop: CASSLWDSLNQPQHF. The CDR3 DNA is TGTGCCAGCAGCTTATGGGACAGCCTGAATCAGCCCCAGCATTTT.

The genes are TRBV27 and TRBJ2-1; unclear D gene. This CDR3 is 14 amino acids long. The germline CDR1 and CDR2 sequences are MNHEY and SMNVEV (reference sequence). Trimming cost V 0 bases and J 4 bases, with 7 bases left between them. The DNA for the CDR3 is TGTGCCAGCAGTTTATCTGGAGATTACAATGAGCAGTTCTTC. It specifies CASSLSGDYNEQFF.

The V and J genes are TRBV19 and TRBJ1-5; TRBD1 might be the D (6 bases). CDR1 and CDR2 from the germline V gene are LNHDA and SQIVND (reference sequence). Trimming took 4 bases from V and 9 from J, leaving 16 bases between them. This CDR3 spans 14 amino acids. The CDR3 DNA sequence: TGTGCCAGTAGTAAGACAGGTCCGGCAGGGCCCCAGCATTTT. Amino acid sequence: CASSKTGPAGPQHF.

The chain is built from TRBV21-1 and TRBJ2-3; the table's D call, TRBD2, was not checked against the DNA. TRBV21-1 constitutes a pseudogene. This CDR3 is 20 amino acids long. The CDR3, as DNA: TGTGCCAGCAGCAAAGTTGGTAGCGGGAGGGCCAGGGGGGACACAGATACGCAGTATTTT. Amino acids: CASSKVGSGRARGDTDTQYF.

The V gene is TRBV3-1 (or the pseudogene TRBV3-2), the J gene TRBJ2-7; D possibly uses TRBD1 or TRBD2 (5 bases each). CDR1 is LGHDT, CDR2 YNNKEL, per germline (reference sequence). V gave up 1 base and J gave up 6 bases, with 16 bases separating them. The CDR3 is made up of 15 amino acids. DNA of the CDR3: TGTGCCAGCAGCCAAGCCGGGGCAGGTCCGCGCGAGCAGTACTTC. Protein product: CASSQAGAGPREQYF.

The chain couples TRBV6-1 to TRBJ2-7; TRBD2 might be the D (5 bases). This CDR3 spans 12 amino acids. Trimming stripped 3 bases from V and 4 bases from J, with 7 bases between. The germline gives CDR1 MNHNS, CDR2 SASEGT. The CDR3 bases are TGTGCCAGCAGTGAGGGAGCTTACGAGCAGTACTTC. Translated: CASSEGAYEQYF.